Sequencing of this T cell receptor beta chain was carried out in a study of cytomegalovirus exposure and HLA in healthy donors (dated by TCRdb to 2016 to 2017). About the investigation overall: According to an earlier analysis of several hundred of the donors, roughly 180 million T cells yielded roughly 110 million unique TCR beta sequences and approximately 300 Gb of sequence data. Every repertoire in the discovery cohort had been generated on one and the same sequencing platform. To decide whether each TCR beta V gene segment behaved as functional or pseudogenic, an earlier analysis of fewer than 750 of the donors relied on high-throughput TCR beta sequencing. Alongside the repertoire data, information on donor age, sex, ethnicity and CMV serostatus was compiled. High-throughput TCR immunosequencing, statistical association of individual TCRs with disease status, and machine learning were combined to predict cytomegalovirus infection status. Of the 350 to 450 genotyped donors, approximately 81% were placed in the genetic ancestry cluster associated with self-reported Caucasian donors. Typing coverage varied by locus: 629-630 donors for A, B, C, DRB1 and DQB1; 500 to 550 for DQA1; around 570 for DPA1; approximately 490 for DPB1. Genome-wide SNP genotypes for about 60% of the roughly 700 donors were used in a later genetic analysis, which treated that subset as a discovery cohort. Class I and class II HLA loci were covered by the typing at four-digit resolution. About 300 gigabases of sequencing data and roughly 81 million unique TCR sequences made up an early release that covered fewer than 650 HLA-typed donors. Among around 400 genotyped donors of the cohort, an average of around 220,000 unique TCR beta nucleotide sequences was sequenced per donor, of which about 18% were non-productive. The study was designed to test whether signatures of past pathogen exposure could be identified by cataloging public T cell receptors. Five DR-DQ haplotypes were handled as single units for association and clustering, since linkage in the cohort was strong. Besides the first cohort of some 670 subjects, a separate validation cohort made up of 120 different subjects was used. A later analysis re-examined previously published TCR beta repertoires from more than 650 donors and added high-resolution HLA genotyping to investigate patterns of TCR occurrence. The later analysis used no new phenotypic data to find candidate immune exposures, relying instead on TCR beta sequences and their occurrence across donors. The T cell repertoires of under 750 subjects were profiled by immunosequencing and related to cytomegalovirus serostatus.

About this clone: This receptor's antigen is unknown. A read error may account for a junction end that differs from germline.

The cohort comprised more than 550 healthy bone marrow donors. All cohort members were sampled while nominally healthy, although unrecorded immune exposures were likely present. The donor was CMV seropositive and was included in the group of about 290 seropositive cohort members. A peripheral blood sample was provided by each donor, and peripheral blood mononuclear cells were used for TCR beta sequencing. Genomic DNA was extracted from the blood cell samples with the Qiagen DNeasy Blood Extraction Kit. To prepare the library, the immunoSEQ multiplex PCR assay was applied. The multiplex PCR relied on a mix of 60 forward primers for TCR Vbeta segments and 13 reverse primers for TCR Jbeta segments. A multiplex PCR assay on genomic DNA amplified the CDR3 region of rearranged TCR beta genes. The Illumina HiSeq System was used to sequence the amplified TCR beta libraries as 87-base-pair reads. The paper's data handling went like this. In a later analysis, tens of millions of unique TCR beta chains were counted across the approximately 640 repertoires, and roughly 10 million of these chains were shared by at least two donors. Raw reads were error-corrected and collapsed into unique sequences by a nearest-neighbor algorithm in which closely related sequences were merged to remove PCR and sequencing errors. To assign V, D and J gene segments, CDR3 sequences were aligned to IMGT reference sequences. Each retained sequence needed at least a six-nucleotide match to both a V gene segment and a J gene segment. Rearrangements were classified as productive when the CDR3 lacked stop codons and remained in frame with V and J, and all other rearrangements were classified as non-productive. Following IMGT convention, CDR3 was defined as the stretch from the second conserved V-encoded cysteine to the conserved J-encoded phenylalanine. In an earlier analysis of roughly 610 of the donors, sequences lacking an unambiguous match to a single V gene segment were excluded. An earlier analysis of roughly 590 of the donors called V segments functional above 56.7% productive rearrangements and segregating when the between-donor standard deviation exceeded 5%. A statistical classification framework was built for diagnosing cytomegalovirus status from the catalog of TCR beta chain sequences. V and J gene assignment, in a later analysis, came from comparing TCR nucleotide sequences with IMGT/GENE-DB human TR gene sequences. In a later analysis, CDR3 sequences and most-parsimonious VDJ recombination scenarios were assigned using the TCRdist pipeline. A later analysis defined each TCR beta chain by its CDR3 amino acid sequence plus V-gene family, and excluded reads lacking a unique V-gene family. To address suspected cross-contamination and a sequencing artifact, a later analysis removed approximately 590 highly shared, low-generation-probability nucleotide sequences. In a later analysis, a clonal expansion index for each public chain was calculated from normalized within-repertoire ranks of inferred template counts. A later analysis computed generation probabilities with a VDJ recombination model fitted to out-of-frame rearrangements, and checked the results against IGoR. In a later analysis, TCR-TCR, TCR-HLA and TCR-CMV co-occurrence was scored with hypergeometric tests, and a repertoire-size bias correction was applied to TCR pairs. False discovery rates were estimated in a later analysis by permuting HLA or CMV assignments 20 times. In a later analysis, co-occurring TCRs were grouped with DBSCAN, and TCRdist sequence similarity was added when clustering was performed within HLA-allele-positive subsets. For co-occurrence clustering, repertoires with fewer than 30,000 or more than 120,000 public chains were excluded, along with roughly 5 repertoires with anomalous nucleotide sharing. TCRdb limited this immuneACCESS table to in-frame rearrangements with V and J called. A share of clones is missing; checked studies link under half to unresolved V genes, and the rest is unexplained. D and trimming were read from the DNA, whereas the V and J calls and clone size are those reported in that table. The sample data list roughly 200,000 clones, and about 9% of these were observed just once. Approximately 1.5% of the sample is held by the ten biggest clonotypes.

There are 12 amino acids in the CDR3, from cysteine to phenylalanine inclusive. Only the CDR3 region is kept as DNA, spanning 36 bases read in frame from base 1. The CDR1 and CDR2 encoded by the germline V gene are SGHDT and YYEEEE. The paper's findings and limits, for the study overall: Sequencing depth was assumed to be roughly uniform across donors in the presence/absence analyses, though that assumption may not hold. The classifier was reported to diagnose cytomegalovirus status with high specificity and sensitivity in both the original and validation cohorts. According to a later analysis, TCR association rates differed among HLA loci, with DRB1 alleles showing the most associated TCRs and HLA-C alleles showing the fewest. This cohort had only TCR beta chains sequenced, and the lack of alpha or paired-chain data limited which features could be detected. In vitro tests confirmed that a few of the cytomegalovirus-associated TCR beta chains recognize cytomegalovirus antigens. A further reported finding was that TCR beta sequences accurately predicted the HLA-A and HLA-B alleles for most subjects in the first cohort. In the study, roughly 160 TCR beta chains were listed as associated with cytomegalovirus. In a later genetic analysis, fewer N-insertions in productive TCRs were reported among donors in an Asian-associated ancestry cluster than the roughly 700-donor mean. A later analysis found that HLA-associated TCR beta chains were more clonally expanded and had lower generation probabilities than equally common non-associated chains. The 87-base-pair reads could not distinguish some IMGT-functional V segments, including TRBV6-2 and TRBV6-3, so those segments were excluded. Several of the top co-occurrence clusters appeared to be linked to parvovirus B19, influenza, CMV and Epstein-Barr virus, according to a later analysis. At a false discovery rate of 0.05, a later analysis linked around 17,000 TCR beta sequences to specific HLA alleles. Across donors, most TCR sequences were observed very rarely, whereas some public TCRs were present in many individuals. Linkage disequilibrium might explain the correlated functional status among segregating V segments, but an unknown experimental factor could not be excluded. Broadly in line with IMGT annotations, most TCR beta V segments showed up in productive rearrangements about 90% or about 30% of the time in an earlier analysis of several hundred of the donors. Because counts were too low, about 18 rarely observed V segments, including chromosome 9 orphons, were excluded from the earlier analysis of about 500 of the donors. The authors suggested that the approach could potentially be generalized to other disease states and immunological phenotypes. When HLA alleles, especially DR and DQ, strongly co-occurred, TCR associations were difficult to assign to individual alleles. Most CMV-associated TCR beta chains appeared to be HLA-restricted in a later analysis, and the HLA associations seemed to be driven largely by CMV exposure. CMV serostatus was the only immune exposure information available for the cohort. A cluster of highly shared sequence variants was judged likely to represent a technical artifact of the sequencing pipeline. An association between a missense DCLRE1C variant and V-gene and J-gene trimming of TCR beta chains was found in a later genetic analysis and replicated in an independent cohort. Because some donors lacked HLA typing at each locus, the association tests relied only on the typed subset.

The source is a woman younger than 45 in good health and CMV-seropositive. Sequencing was done on a sample of PBMCs. The chain couples TRBV5-6 to TRBJ2-1; TRBD1 is possibly the D segment (5 matching bases). DNA sequence: TGTGCCAGCAGATTGGACAACAATGAGCAGTTCTTC. This translates into CASRLDNNEQFF.